This T cell receptor (beta chain) stems from a study of glioma-infiltrating T cells after dendritic cell vaccination. General observations from the study: Estimated pretreatment TIL content predicted outcome after dendritic cell vaccination.

Notes on this clone: Its antigen is still unknown.

Germline lookup yields CDR1 SGHRS and CDR2 YFSETQ. The CDR3 is 13 residues long. V was pared by 0 bases and J by 2 bases, with 5 bases between. TCRB CDR3 was amplified from 2 ug genomic DNA or less. Clones were read by immunoSEQ multiplex PCR, and TCRdb kept only the in-frame ones, dropping some. The sample includes about 100,000 clones, 80% of them seen just once. Regarding time point: after dendritic cell vaccination, including at tumor progression/relapse. Fresh-frozen tumor tissue and more than two years of survival data were available for all. The rearrangement links TRBV5-1 to TRBJ1-1, with no clear D. The sequence was obtained from a human donor with glioblastoma. The material was blood, obtained after dendritic cell vaccination. The CDR3 coding sequence is TGCGCCAGCAGCTTGGGAACTAACACTGAAGCTTTCTTT. Amino acid sequence: CASSLGTNTEAFF.